Sequencing of this T cell receptor (beta chain) was carried out in a study of shared clonotypes between healthy human individuals. The repertoire was sequenced with immunoSEQ multiplex PCR; TCRdb's copy has only in-frame clones and lacks some. The sample lists approximately 1.5 million clones; less than 99% were seen once. Per the germline V gene, CDR1 is SGHNT and CDR2 is YYREEE (reference sequence). V shed 3 bases and J shed 4 bases, with 14 bases lying between them. This CDR3 is built from 15 residues. The chain joins TRBV5-4 to TRBJ2-1; D remains unclear. The receptor comes from a man under 40 in good health. The sequencing sample was made of naive CD4+ T cells sorted from blood. Subset in this sample: CD45RA+ positively selected. The CDR3 sequence: CASSSLASGYNEQFF. As DNA, the CDR3 is TGTGCCAGCAGCTCCTTAGCAAGTGGATACAATGAGCAGTTCTTC.